A selection of T cell receptor beta chains follows, all from one sample in a study of T cell responses to AZD1222 COVID-19 vaccine. Using immunoSEQ multiplex PCR, the repertoire was profiled, and TCRdb retains in-frame clones only, with some absent. The profile shows more than 85,000 clones, roughly 87% of them singletons. Sequencing was performed on peripheral blood, taken 28 days after the second AZD1222 dose. All receptors come from an adult who received the AZD1222 COVID-19 vaccine. CDR3s include the opening cysteine and the closing phenylalanine or tryptophan. D genes are given only for firm matches. Size is stated for part of the rows, as once, few or many counts, or as a class when the clone is expanded.

j_call: TRBJ2-7; v_call: TRBV4-3; d_call: TRBD2; clone_size: -; cdr3_aa: CASSQVLADPYEQYF; cdr3_nt: TGCGCCAGCAGCCAAGTGCTAGCGGATCCCTACGAGCAGTACTTC
j_call: TRBJ1-2; v_call: TRBV28; d_call: TRBD1; clone_size: -; cdr3_aa: CASSSGRGQLGYTF; cdr3_nt: TGTGCCAGCAGTTCGGGGAGGGGGCAGTTGGGCTACACCTTC
j_call: TRBJ2-2; v_call: TRBV21-1; d_call: -; clone_size: -; cdr3_aa: CASNETGDNTGELFF; cdr3_nt: TGTGCCAGCAACGAAACAGGGGACAACACCGGGGAGCTGTTTTTT
j_call: TRBJ1-2; v_call: TRBV6-6; d_call: TRBD1; clone_size: -; cdr3_aa: CASSYPDRGSTF; cdr3_nt: TGTGCCAGCAGTTACCCGGACAGGGGGTCCACCTTC
j_call: TRBJ1-2; v_call: TRBV27; d_call: TRBD1; clone_size: -; cdr3_aa: CASSLMPGQGVGYTF; cdr3_nt: TGTGCCAGCAGTTTGATGCCGGGACAGGGGGTTGGCTACACCTTC
j_call: TRBJ2-7; v_call: TRBV28; d_call: -; clone_size: -; cdr3_aa: CASSQIGVAPYEQYF; cdr3_nt: TGTGCCAGCAGTCAAATTGGAGTTGCCCCCTACGAGCAGTACTTC
j_call: TRBJ1-4; v_call: TRBV2; d_call: -; clone_size: -; cdr3_aa: CASRLTTNEKLFF; cdr3_nt: TGTGCCAGTCGGTTGACAACTAATGAAAAACTGTTTTTT
j_call: TRBJ1-1; v_call: TRBV25-1; d_call: -; clone_size: -; cdr3_aa: CASSAGLNTEAFF; cdr3_nt: TGTGCCAGCAGTGCCGGTCTTAACACTGAAGCTTTCTTT
j_call: TRBJ1-2; v_call: TRBV19; d_call: TRBD1; clone_size: -; cdr3_aa: CASSDGTGHLNYGYTF; cdr3_nt: TGTGCCAGTAGCGATGGGACAGGGCACCTTAACTATGGCTACACCTTC
j_call: TRBJ2-2; v_call: TRBV5-4; d_call: -; clone_size: -; cdr3_aa: CASRMLGGGSPGELFF; cdr3_nt: TGTGCCAGCAGAATGCTGGGTGGAGGATCCCCCGGGGAGCTGTTTTTT
j_call: TRBJ1-2; v_call: TRBV18; d_call: TRBD1; clone_size: -; cdr3_aa: CASSPDRGPGYTF; cdr3_nt: TGTGCCAGCTCACCCGACAGGGGCCCTGGCTACACCTTC
j_call: TRBJ1-4; v_call: TRBV18; d_call: TRBD1; clone_size: -; cdr3_aa: CASSQGAAYEKLFF; cdr3_nt: TGTGCCAGCTCCCAGGGGGCCGCTTATGAAAAACTGTTTTTT
j_call: TRBJ2-2; v_call: TRBV9; d_call: -; clone_size: -; cdr3_aa: CASTLDFLNTGELFF; cdr3_nt: TGTGCCAGCACCCTGGACTTTTTGAACACCGGGGAGCTGTTTTTT
j_call: TRBJ2-7; v_call: TRBV29-1; d_call: TRBD2; clone_size: once; cdr3_aa: CSVEGGNYEQYF; cdr3_nt: TGCAGCGTTGAGGGAGGGAACTACGAGCAGTACTTC
j_call: TRBJ2-2; v_call: TRBV6-4; d_call: -; clone_size: -; cdr3_aa: CASKTNTGELFF; cdr3_nt: TGTGCCAGCAAAACGAACACCGGGGAGCTGTTTTTT
j_call: TRBJ1-1; v_call: TRBV19; d_call: -; clone_size: -; cdr3_aa: CASRSKGGGLNTEAFF; cdr3_nt: TGTGCCAGTAGGTCGAAGGGAGGGGGTTTGAACACTGAAGCTTTCTTT
j_call: TRBJ2-7; v_call: TRBV7-3; d_call: -; clone_size: -; cdr3_aa: CASSLTATVPYEQYF; cdr3_nt: TGTGCCAGCAGCTTAACGGCGACAGTACCCTACGAGCAGTACTTC
j_call: TRBJ2-7; v_call: TRBV28; d_call: -; clone_size: -; cdr3_aa: CASSFGLARTYEQYF; cdr3_nt: TGTGCCAGCAGTTTTGGGCTAGCGCGTACCTACGAGCAGTACTTC
j_call: TRBJ1-5; v_call: TRBV6-4; d_call: -; clone_size: -; cdr3_aa: CASSDSQKLEHRQPQHF; cdr3_nt: TGTGCCAGCAGTGACTCTCAAAAATTGGAGCACAGGCAGCCCCAGCATTTT
j_call: TRBJ1-1; v_call: TRBV7-8; d_call: -; clone_size: -; cdr3_aa: CASSPTLSTEAFF; cdr3_nt: TGTGCCAGCAGCCCCACTCTATCTACTGAAGCTTTCTTT
j_call: TRBJ1-2; v_call: TRBV7-2; d_call: -; clone_size: -; cdr3_aa: CASSLGGTGLEGYGYTF; cdr3_nt: TGTGCCAGCAGCCTCGGTGGCACTGGGTTAGAGGGCTATGGCTACACCTTC
j_call: TRBJ1-2; v_call: TRBV7-2; d_call: -; clone_size: -; cdr3_aa: CASSLDGPSRGYTF; cdr3_nt: TGTGCCAGCAGCTTGGATGGCCCTTCGAGAGGCTACACCTTC
j_call: TRBJ1-5; v_call: TRBV2; d_call: -; clone_size: once; cdr3_aa: CASTHDPTGFSNQPQHF; cdr3_nt: TGTGCCAGCACACACGACCCTACAGGGTTTAGCAATCAGCCCCAGCATTTT
j_call: TRBJ2-3; v_call: TRBV11-2; d_call: TRBD1; clone_size: -; cdr3_aa: CASSLGYMTGSSTDTQYF; cdr3_nt: TGTGCCAGCAGCTTAGGCTACATGACAGGGAGTAGCACAGATACGCAGTATTTT
j_call: TRBJ2-7; v_call: TRBV9; d_call: -; clone_size: -; cdr3_aa: CASSPQIGVPYEQYF; cdr3_nt: TGTGCCAGCAGCCCACAGATCGGGGTCCCCTACGAGCAGTACTTC
j_call: TRBJ2-1; v_call: TRBV2; d_call: -; clone_size: -; cdr3_aa: CASSIRENEQFF; cdr3_nt: TGTGCCAGCAGTATCAGAGAAAATGAGCAGTTCTTC
j_call: TRBJ2-1; v_call: TRBV6-5; d_call: TRBD2; clone_size: -; cdr3_aa: CASSYTSGRRDEQFF; cdr3_nt: TGTGCCAGCAGTTATACTAGCGGGAGACGAGATGAGCAGTTCTTC
j_call: TRBJ2-7; v_call: TRBV27; d_call: TRBD2; clone_size: once; cdr3_aa: CASSLAGANYEQYF; cdr3_nt: TGTGCCAGCAGTCTAGCGGGAGCCAATTACGAGCAGTACTTC
j_call: TRBJ2-7; v_call: TRBV9; d_call: -; clone_size: -; cdr3_aa: CASSVDGGRGEQYF; cdr3_nt: TGTGCCAGCAGCGTAGACGGGGGACGGGGCGAGCAGTACTTC
j_call: TRBJ2-7; v_call: TRBV5-1; d_call: -; clone_size: -; cdr3_aa: CASSFQTRAGAYEQYF; cdr3_nt: TGCGCCAGCAGTTTCCAGACCCGGGCCGGAGCCTACGAGCAGTACTTC
j_call: TRBJ2-1; v_call: TRBV19; d_call: -; clone_size: -; cdr3_aa: CASSINRVNEQFF; cdr3_nt: TGTGCCAGTAGTATAAACAGGGTAAATGAGCAGTTCTTC
j_call: TRBJ1-5; v_call: TRBV9; d_call: TRBD1; clone_size: few; cdr3_aa: CASSRQGGQPQHF; cdr3_nt: TGTGCCAGCAGCCGACAGGGAGGTCAGCCCCAGCATTTT
j_call: TRBJ2-7; v_call: TRBV7-9; d_call: -; clone_size: -; cdr3_aa: CASSPREQYF; cdr3_nt: TGTGCCAGCAGCCCTCGGGAGCAGTACTTC
j_call: TRBJ2-2; v_call: TRBV27; d_call: -; clone_size: -; cdr3_aa: CASSPRRVYTGELFF; cdr3_nt: TGTGCCAGCAGTCCCCGGCGGGTATACACCGGGGAGCTGTTTTTT
j_call: TRBJ2-1; v_call: TRBV4-3; d_call: -; clone_size: -; cdr3_aa: CASSQDLGTISLRNEQFF; cdr3_nt: TGCGCCAGCAGCCAAGATTTGGGGACAATCTCCCTGCGGAATGAGCAGTTCTTC
j_call: TRBJ2-7; v_call: TRBV24-1; d_call: -; clone_size: -; cdr3_aa: CATSDAGRPYEQYF; cdr3_nt: TGTGCCACCAGTGACGCGGGACGGCCCTACGAGCAGTACTTC
j_call: TRBJ2-7; v_call: TRBV9; d_call: -; clone_size: few; cdr3_aa: CASSVDHTNYEQYF; cdr3_nt: TGTGCCAGCAGCGTAGACCACACCAACTACGAGCAGTACTTC
j_call: TRBJ2-1; v_call: TRBV7-9; d_call: TRBD2; clone_size: once; cdr3_aa: CASSGSGRGNEQFF; cdr3_nt: TGTGCCAGCAGCGGTAGCGGGAGGGGAAATGAGCAGTTCTTC
j_call: TRBJ2-3; v_call: TRBV9; d_call: TRBD2; clone_size: -; cdr3_aa: CASSVAGGTSGTDTQYF; cdr3_nt: TGTGCCAGCAGCGTAGCCGGTGGGACTAGCGGGACAGATACGCAGTATTTT
j_call: TRBJ2-1; v_call: TRBV7-9; d_call: -; clone_size: -; cdr3_aa: CASSALNEQFF; cdr3_nt: TGTGCCAGCAGCGCACTTAATGAGCAGTTCTTC